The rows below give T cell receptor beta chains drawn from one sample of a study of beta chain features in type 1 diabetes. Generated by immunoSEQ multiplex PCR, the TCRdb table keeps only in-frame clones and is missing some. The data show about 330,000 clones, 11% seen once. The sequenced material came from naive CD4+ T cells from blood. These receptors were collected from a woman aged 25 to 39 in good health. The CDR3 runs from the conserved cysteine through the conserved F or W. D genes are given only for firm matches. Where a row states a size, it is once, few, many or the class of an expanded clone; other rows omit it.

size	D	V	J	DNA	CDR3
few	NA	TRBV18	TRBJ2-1	TGTGCCAGCTCACCACCCTGGGGGGGCACCTACAATGAGCAGTTCTTC	CASSPPWGGTYNEQFF
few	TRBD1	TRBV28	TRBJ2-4	TGTGCCAGCAGTCCCACAGCCGGGACAGGAAACATTCAGTACTTC	CASSPTAGTGNIQYF
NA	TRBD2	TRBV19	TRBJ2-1	TGTGCCAGTAGTAAGCATACAAAGACTAGCGGGGTCTACAATGAGCAGTTCTTC	CASSKHTKTSGVYNEQFF
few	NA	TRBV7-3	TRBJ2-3	TGTGCCAGCAGCTACCAGGGTTCAGATACGCAGTATTTT	CASSYQGSDTQYF
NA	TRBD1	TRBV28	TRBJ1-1	TGTGCCAGCAGTCCGGGACAGGGAGGAACTGAAGCTTTCTTT	CASSPGQGGTEAFF
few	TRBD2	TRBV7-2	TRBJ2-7	TGTGCCAGCAGCTGGACTAGCGGGACGAGCTCCTACGAGCAGTACTTC	CASSWTSGTSSYEQYF
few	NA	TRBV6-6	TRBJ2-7	TGTGCCACAAGCGGAGACTCGAGGCAACCCTACGAGCAGTACTTC	CATSGDSRQPYEQYF
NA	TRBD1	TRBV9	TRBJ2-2	TGTGCCAGCAGCATCCGACAGGGGCCTGGCACCGGGGAGCTGTTTTTT	CASSIRQGPGTGELFF
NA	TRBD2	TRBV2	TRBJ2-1	TGTGCCAGCACCCCGGGACTAGACTACAATGAGCAGTTCTTC	CASTPGLDYNEQFF
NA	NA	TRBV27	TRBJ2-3	TGTGCCAGCAGAGGCCCTCCGGAGCCAGATACGCAGTATTTT	CASRGPPEPDTQYF
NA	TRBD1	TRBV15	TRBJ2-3	TGTGCCACCAGCAGTGAACCACGGACAGGGGGAGATACGCAGTATTTT	CATSSEPRTGGDTQYF
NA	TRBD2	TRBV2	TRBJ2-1	TGTGCCAGCAGTCGATCTAGCGGGAGGAACAATGAGCAGTTCTTC	CASSRSSGRNNEQFF
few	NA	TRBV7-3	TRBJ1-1	TGTGCCAGCAGCTTAACGGAGGGGTCTACTGAAGCTTTCTTT	CASSLTEGSTEAFF
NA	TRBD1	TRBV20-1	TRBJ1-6	TGCAGTGCTAGAGATGGGGACAGAGCCCACTTT	CSARDGDRAHF
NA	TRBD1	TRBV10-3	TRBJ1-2	TGTGCCATCAGTACAGGGGGCAACTATGGCTACACCTTC	CAISTGGNYGYTF
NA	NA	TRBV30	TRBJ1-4	TGTGCCTGGACAACAGGGAGGGATGAAAAACTGTTTTTT	CAWTTGRDEKLFF
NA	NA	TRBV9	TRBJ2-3	TGTGCCAGCAGCGTAGGCCCAGCGGGTAGCACAGATACGCAGTATTTT	CASSVGPAGSTDTQYF
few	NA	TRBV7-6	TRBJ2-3	TGTGCCAGCACCATGCGCGTCGGCACAGATACGCAGTATTTT	CASTMRVGTDTQYF
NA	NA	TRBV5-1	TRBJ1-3	TGCGCCAGCAGCTTGGAAGAGGGCAACACCATATATTTT	CASSLEEGNTIYF
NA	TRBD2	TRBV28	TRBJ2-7	TGTGCCAGCCAAGCGGGAAGCGGAACCTACGAGCAGTACTTC	CASQAGSGTYEQYF
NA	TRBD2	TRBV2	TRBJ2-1	TGTGCCAGCCTCCAAAGCGGGATGACTGCCAATGAGCAGTTCTTC	CASLQSGMTANEQFF
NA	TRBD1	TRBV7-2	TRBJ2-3	TGTGCCAGCAGCTTAATACAGGGGGCAGATACGCAGTATTTT	CASSLIQGADTQYF
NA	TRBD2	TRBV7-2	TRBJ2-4	TGTGCCAGCAGCTTGACTAGCGGGGCAGAAAACATTCAGTACTTC	CASSLTSGAENIQYF
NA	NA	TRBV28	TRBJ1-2	TGTGCCAGCAGTCCCGACATGGGGGCGCATGGCTACACCTTC	CASSPDMGAHGYTF
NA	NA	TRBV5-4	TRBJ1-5	TGTGCCAGCAGCTCTGGACAGAATGGGCAGCCCCAGCATTTT	CASSSGQNGQPQHF
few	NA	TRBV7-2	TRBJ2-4	TGTGCCAGCAGCCAAGCAATGGTCGGGAGACAAAACATTCAGTACTTC	CASSQAMVGRQNIQYF